This TCR beta chain was sequenced in a study of cytomegalovirus exposure and HLA in healthy donors. Study-wide results and limits: Links to common viral pathogens appeared, in a later analysis, for several of the most significant clusters. A list of approximately 150 TCR beta chains associated with cytomegalovirus was given. As a later analysis revealed, the rate of TCR association differed by HLA locus, with DRB1 most and HLA-C fewest.

With 2 bases removed from V and 6 bases from J, the gap between germline ends came to 26 bases. From germline, CDR1 is MRHNA and CDR2 SNTAGT. The CDR3 spans 19 residues. The PCR had 60 Vbeta and 13 Jbeta primers. The data were produced by immunoSEQ multiplex PCR, yet TCRdb's version contains in-frame clones alone and is incomplete. Of under 200,000 clones listed, approximately 82% are singletons. About this clone: Antigen: not known.

The specimen was PBMCs. This chain joins TRBV6-4 and TRBJ1-5; D is perhaps TRBD1 (5 bases). The TCR originated in a man aged 45-60 years in good health and CMV-seropositive. CDR3 region: CASSDSPAGRPEALQPQHF. The DNA for the CDR3 is TGTGCCAGCAGTGACAGTCCGGCGGGACGGCCCGAAGCACTTCAGCCCCAGCATTTT.